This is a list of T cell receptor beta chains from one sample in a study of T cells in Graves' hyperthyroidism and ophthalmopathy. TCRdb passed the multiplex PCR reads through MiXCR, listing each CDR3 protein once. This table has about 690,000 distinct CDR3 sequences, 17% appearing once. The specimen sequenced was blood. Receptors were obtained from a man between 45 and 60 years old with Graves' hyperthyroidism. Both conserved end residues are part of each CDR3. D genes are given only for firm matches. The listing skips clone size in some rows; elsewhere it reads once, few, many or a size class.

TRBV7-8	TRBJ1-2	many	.	CASSLGGGLNYGYTF	TGTGCCAGCAGCTTAGGCGGGGGGTTGAACTATGGCTACACCTTC
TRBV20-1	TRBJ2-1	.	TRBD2	CSARSLAGNYNEQFF	TGCAGTGCTAGATCACTAGCGGGGAACTACAATGAGCAGTTCTTC
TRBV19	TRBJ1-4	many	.	CASRPGTSDEKLFF	TGTGCCAGTAGGCCGGGGACATCTGATGAAAAACTGTTTTTT
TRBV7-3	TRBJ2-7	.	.	CASSSFTKAAHSYEQYF	TGTGCCAGCAGCTCTTTCACAAAAGCGGCCCACTCCTACGAGCAGTACTTC
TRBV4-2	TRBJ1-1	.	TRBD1	CASSQGRTGGNTEAFF	TGTGCCAGCAGCCAAGGGCGGACAGGGGGAAACACTGAAGCTTTCTTT
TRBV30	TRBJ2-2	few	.	CAGGENTGELFF	TGTGCCGGAGGGGAAAACACCGGGGAGCTGTTTTTT
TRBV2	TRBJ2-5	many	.	CASSGIKQRQGGETQYF	TGTGCCAGCAGCGGAATCAAACAACGGCAGGGGGGAGAGACCCAGTACTTC
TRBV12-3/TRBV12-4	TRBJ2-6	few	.	CASSFGGRARGANVLTF	TGTGCCAGCAGTTTCGGGGGCCGAGCTAGAGGGGCCAACGTCCTGACTTTC
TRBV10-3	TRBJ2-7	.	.	CAAGRDGTYEQYF	TGTGCCGCCGGCCGGGACGGAACCTACGAGCAGTACTTC
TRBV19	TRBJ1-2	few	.	CASKTDVVGGYTF	TGTGCCAGTAAGACTGATGTCGTGGGGGGCTACACCTTC
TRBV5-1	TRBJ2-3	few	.	CASTHTGHRTDTQYF	TGCGCCAGCACCCATACAGGGCATCGCACAGATACGCAGTATTTT
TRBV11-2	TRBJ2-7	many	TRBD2	CASSFAGATDEQYF	TGTGCCAGCAGCTTCGCGGGAGCCACCGACGAGCAGTACTTC
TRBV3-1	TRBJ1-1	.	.	CASSRPGEGNTEAFF	TGTGCCAGCAGCCGACCAGGGGAGGGGAACACTGAAGCTTTCTTT
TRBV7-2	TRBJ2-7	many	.	CASSPRGSFYEQYF	TGTGCCAGCAGCCCCAGAGGGAGTTTCTACGAGCAGTACTTC
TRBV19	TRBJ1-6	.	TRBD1	CASSMGQGVNSPLHF	TGTGCCAGTAGTATGGGACAGGGGGTTAATTCACCCCTCCACTTT
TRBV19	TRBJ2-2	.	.	CASSIWREPGTGELFF	TGTGCCAGTAGTATTTGGCGCGAGCCGGGCACCGGGGAGCTGTTTTTT
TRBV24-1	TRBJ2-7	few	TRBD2	CATSDGTSGNPYEQYF	TGTGCCACCAGTGATGGGACTAGCGGAAACCCTTACGAGCAGTACTTC
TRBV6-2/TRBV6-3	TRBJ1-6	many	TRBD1	CASKGQRHSPLHF	TGTGCCAGCAAGGGACAGAGGCACTCACCCCTCCACTTT
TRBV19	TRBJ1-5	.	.	CGTKSPGALPTSNQPQHF	TGTGGGACTAAGAGCCCAGGGGCTCTTCCAACATCCAATCAGCCCCAGCATTTT
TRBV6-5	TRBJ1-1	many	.	CASIPPHGDTEAFF	TGTGCCAGCATCCCCCCTCACGGGGACACTGAAGCTTTCTTT
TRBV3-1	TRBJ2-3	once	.	CASSQEGVISTDTQYF	TGTGCCAGCAGCCAAGAGGGGGTAATAAGCACAGATACGCAGTATTTT
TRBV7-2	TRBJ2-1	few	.	CASSSRFGTSSYEQFF	TGTGCCAGCAGCTCCCGCTTCGGAACTAGCAGCTATGAGCAGTTCTTC
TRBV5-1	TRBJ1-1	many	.	CASSSLGYGSTEAFF	TGCGCCAGCAGCTCGTTGGGATACGGGTCCACTGAAGCTTTCTTT
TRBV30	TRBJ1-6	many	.	CAEESSYNSPLHF	TGTGCCGAGGAAAGCTCCTATAATTCACCCCTCCACTTT
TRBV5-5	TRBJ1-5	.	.	CAPRRGLASNQPQHF	TGTGCCCCAAGGAGGGGTTTGGCGAGCAATCAGCCCCAGCATTTT
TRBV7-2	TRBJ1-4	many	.	CASSLPRGREKLFF	TGTGCCAGCAGCTTACCCAGGGGTAGGGAAAAACTGTTTTTT
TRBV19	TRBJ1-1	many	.	CASSFLDSLNTEAFF	TGTGCCAGTAGTTTCCTGGACAGCTTGAACACTGAAGCTTTCTTT
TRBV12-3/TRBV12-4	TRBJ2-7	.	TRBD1	CASSTWTGGHEQYF	TGTGCCAGCAGTACTTGGACAGGGGGTCACGAGCAGTACTTC
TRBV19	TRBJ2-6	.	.	CASSIDPAGWYSGANVLTF	TGTGCCAGTAGTATAGACCCGGCAGGGTGGTACTCTGGGGCCAACGTCCTGACTTTC
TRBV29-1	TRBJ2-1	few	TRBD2	CSVVGTSGVYEQFF	TGCAGCGTCGTCGGGACTAGCGGGGTCTATGAGCAGTTCTTC
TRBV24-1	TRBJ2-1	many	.	CATQDISSYNEQFF	TGTGCCACCCAGGACATTTCCTCCTACAATGAGCAGTTCTTC
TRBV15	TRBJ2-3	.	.	CATSRQRGQGPDTQYF	TGTGCCACCAGCAGACAACGTGGGCAGGGTCCAGATACGCAGTATTTT
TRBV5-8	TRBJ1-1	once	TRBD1	CAGSLNRGVTEAFF	TGTGCCGGCAGCTTGAACAGGGGGGTCACTGAAGCTTTCTTT